The source of this T cell receptor beta chain is a study of T cell repertoires in aging, cancer and after chemotherapy (dated by TCRdb to the late 2010s). For the study in its entirety: Six donor age groups were covered, ranging from 30 or younger up to 70 or older, and each group contained at least three individuals. Control TCR repertoires from healthy donors were recorded over several months to years, and clear clonal overlap was observed across re-sampling. Some 9 million TCR reads were contained in the full dataset. To look at immunoaging and at how T cells reconstitute after chemotherapy, the study profiled TCR beta repertoires in peripheral blood from both healthy donors and cancer patients. Alongside 95 healthy donors serving as a reference group, the cohort included 200 to 250 cancer patients, of whom about 94 had hematological cancers and more than 120 had solid cancers. Broad study findings and their caveats: Significantly lower blood TCR diversity and higher clonality were observed in untreated patients with hematological or solid cancers than in age-matched healthy donors. Declining TCR diversity with age in healthy donors was mainly explained by loss of richness; in cancer patients, loss of evenness also contributed. According to the authors, the repertoire data do not permit conclusions about immunological memory after chemotherapy. An increase in median generation probability over the chemotherapy interval was observed in both cancer cohorts, suggesting that the repertoire was reconstituted through rebound thymic output.

Notes on this clonotype: Which antigen it targets is not known. No per-base quality is available; no much larger clone lies one base away.

Rearranged TRB sequences spanning V, D and J segments were amplified by multiplex touch-down PCR using a mixed TRB-A/B primer pool. Illumina adapters and sample indices were attached to the amplicons through two consecutive PCR reactions run with Phusion HS II polymerase. Amplicons were gel-purified with the NucleoSpin Gel and PCR Clean-up kit, then checked with Qubit and an Agilent 2100 Bioanalyzer. Sequencing of the libraries was done on an Illumina MiSeq with paired-end, single-indexed 600-cycle runs. On the authors' methods: TRB sequences were processed with MiXCR versions 2.12 and 3.0.5. Each unique CDR3 nucleotide sequence was treated as one clone, and only productive sequences with two or more reads were kept. The repertoire metrics were Shannon diversity, evenness, clonality (calculated as one minus evenness), and diversity profiles parameterized by alpha from 0 to 5. The IGoR algorithm was used to compute generation probabilities of clones in paired pre- and post-chemotherapy samples. The public sequencing data were trimmed at Q25 with fastp and processed into clonotypes with MiXCR by TCRdb, which kept only in-frame beta chains. When rows share a CDR3 protein, they turn into one entry using the most common DNA and genes. For this entry, the V and J calls and clone size follow TCRdb and not the study's own pipeline. Present in this sample are around 10,000 distinct CDR3 sequences, about 30% of which were seen just once. About 20% of the sample comes from the top ten.

TCR beta rearrangements were amplified from genomic DNA extracted from peripheral blood rather than from sorted cells or RNA. The CDR3 runs 17 amino acids, cysteine and phenylalanine included. Only the CDR3 part of the read is kept: 51 bases, read in frame from the first base. A distance of 24 bases separates the germline ends of V and J, which lose 6 bases and 6 bases respectively. Looking up the germline V gene (reference sequence) yields CDR1 SGHAT and CDR2 FQDESV. This receptor chain uses TRBV11-1 and TRBJ2-1; TRBD2 is a weak D gene call, 7 bases matching. The sequence derives from a human donor in good health. The donor label of this sample is uncertain. The source material was blood. This receptor has the CDR3 CASSPFGGGGGINEQFF. The DNA sequence reads TGTGCCAGCAGTCCCTTTGGAGGAGGGGGGGGAATCAATGAGCAGTTCTTC. The CDR3 plus the reference TRBV11-1 and TRBJ2-1 genes for the other parts give the full variable domain: EAEVAQSPRYKITEKSQAVAFWCDPISGHATLYWYRQILGQGPELLVQFQDESVVDDSQLPKDRFSAERLKGVDSTLKIQPAELGDSAMYLCASSPFGGGGGINEQFFGPGTRLTVL.